This TCR beta chain was identified during a study of control samples from healthy donors and cancer patients. Sequenced by immunoSEQ multiplex PCR; TCRdb stores in-frame clones only, minus some. The sample carries about 170,000 clones, 75% to 95% recorded once. The CDR3 loop spans 14 amino acids. Germline V lookup: CDR1 MGHRA, CDR2 YSYEKL. Trimming took off 3 bases at V and 0 bases at J, with 8 bases between the two ends. Note on this clone: Other DNA sequences from this sample encode an identical CDR3 as well.

The chain joins TRBV4-1 to TRBJ1-1; no clear D. The sample taken for sequencing was blood. This TCR derives from a woman between 35 and 50 years old in good health. The CDR3 bases are TGCGCCAGCAGCCAGGGCAGCATGAACACTGAAGCTTTCTTT. Translating gives CASSQGSMNTEAFF.